The clone carrying this TCR beta chain has at least ten counts. No antigen is known for it. The germline V and J ends were trimmed by 6 bases and 1 base, with 8 bases remaining between them. Germline CDR1 and CDR2: MDHEN and SYDVKM. CDR3 length equals 13 residues. These data originate in a study of early T cells in non-severe SARS-CoV-2 infection. Looking at the study overall: Sequencing of unsorted whole blood was done on bulk RNA, leaving chains unpaired. Findings of the study overall: VDJdb-based matching was biased toward anti-spike CD8 responses and missed private and CD4 specificities.

Individual cDNA molecules were tagged with unique molecular identifiers, the study reported. Each CDR3 protein is one row after TCRdb ran MiXCR on the 5' RACE reads. The data show roughly 29,000 distinct CDR3 sequences, around 5.8% seen once. Material: whole blood, obtained at baseline. The chain is built from TRBV28 and TRBJ2-3; D is ambiguous. The receptor's source is an adult who was a healthcare worker with PCR-confirmed SARS-CoV-2 infection or an uninfected control (not recorded which). In DNA form, the CDR3 reads TGTGCCAGCAGCCTCCTCGGCACAGATACGCAGTATTTT. It codes for CASSLLGTDTQYF.